The present entry profiles one T cell receptor (beta chain) with its context. This CDR3 is 15 amino acids long. Germline CDR1 is MGHRA and CDR2 is YSYEKL. V was pared by 4 bases and J by 0 bases, with 10 bases between. This sample is part of a study of PD-1 blockade in mismatch repair-deficient tumors. Study as a whole: Patients had about 13 mismatch repair-deficient cancer types and were previously treated and progressing.

Repertoires were generated with immunoSEQ multiplex PCR, while TCRdb's copy carries only in-frame clones and drops some. This sample has some 100,000 clones, with about 79% found just once. The chain uses TRBV4-1 and TRBJ1-3; the D is unclear. Sequenced here: peripheral blood, sampled roughly 36 weeks after starting pembrolizumab. The clonotype was recovered from an adult with mismatch repair-deficient cancer. CDR3 in amino acids: CASSLADGSGNTIYF. CDR3 bases: TGCGCCAGCAGCCTTGCTGACGGCTCTGGAAACACCATATATTTT.